The sequence of this T cell receptor (beta chain) was determined in a study of OX40 agonist ivuxolimab in advanced cancers. In the study overall: Ivuxolimab, an antibody acting as an agonist of OX40 (CD134), was used to treat patients. General study findings and limits: CD8+ T cells showed, on average, more clonal expansion than CD4+ cells. Expansion of clones was among the lowest in partial responders at 0.1-3.0 mg/kg.

Trimming pared 3 bases from V and 0 bases from J, leaving 7 bases between. CDR3 length: 14 residues. Per germline, CDR1 SGDLS and CDR2 YYNGEE. This clone was picked up a small number of times. Its antigen is still unknown. Here immunoSEQ multiplex PCR was the method, and the copy in TCRdb shows in-frame clones only, minus some. The sample consists of more than 25,000 clones, 80% to 95% of them appearing once. Blood samples were obtained at baseline, cycle 4 day 1, and cycle 7 day 1. The source material was CD4+ or CD8+ T cells sorted from blood, sampled in a trial of the OX40 agonist ivuxolimab. This chain links TRBV9 with TRBJ1-5; D gene uncertain. The source is an adult with an advanced solid tumor such as melanoma, head and neck, liver or kidney cancer. The CDR3 reads CASSDSYSNQPQHF. As DNA, the CDR3 is TGTGCCAGCAGCGATAGTTATAGCAATCAGCCCCAGCATTTT.